This is a list of T cell receptor beta chains from one sample in a study of OX40 agonist ivuxolimab in advanced cancers. The table came from immunoSEQ multiplex PCR; TCRdb's copy has only in-frame clones and leaves some out. The table has approximately 10,000 clones, roughly 70% seen once; the top ten hold about a quarter. The sequencing used CD4+ or CD8+ T cells sorted from blood, collected in a trial of the OX40 agonist ivuxolimab. Source of these receptors: an adult with an advanced solid tumor such as melanoma, head and neck, liver or kidney cancer. The CDR3 runs from the conserved cysteine through the conserved F or W. Fields, in order: CDR3 protein, CDR3 DNA, D gene, clone size, J gene, V gene. The D gene is left open where the match is weak. Clone size is shown for a subset of rows, as once, few, many or a class of expanded clone.

CDR3: CSVRSGGYEQYF
DNA: TGCAGCGTCCGTTCTGGGGGCTACGAGCAGTACTTC
D: NA
size: NA
J: TRBJ2-7
V: TRBV29-1

CDR3: CASSFVASTDTQYF
DNA: TGTGCCAGCAGTTTCGTCGCTAGCACAGATACGCAGTATTTT
D: NA
size: NA
J: TRBJ2-3
V: TRBV28

CDR3: CASSLGDQPQHF
DNA: TGTGCCAGCAGCTTGGGGGATCAGCCCCAGCATTTT
D: NA
size: large
J: TRBJ1-5
V: TRBV5-4

CDR3: CASSTAGGINIQYF
DNA: TGTGCCAGTAGTACCGCCGGGGGTATAAACATTCAGTACTTC
D: NA
size: NA
J: TRBJ2-4
V: TRBV19

CDR3: CALDRGDYGYTF
DNA: TGTGCCCTGGACAGGGGAGACTATGGCTACACCTTC
D: TRBD1
size: NA
J: TRBJ1-2
V: TRBV7-3

CDR3: CATEDRENTEAFF
DNA: TGTGCCACCGAGGACAGGGAGAACACTGAAGCTTTCTTT
D: TRBD1
size: NA
J: TRBJ1-1
V: TRBV19

CDR3: CASSSSRDPYEQYF
DNA: TGTGCCAGCAGCTCCTCTAGGGACCCCTACGAGCAGTACTTC
D: NA
size: NA
J: TRBJ2-7
V: TRBV7-2

CDR3: CASSSPGGGGYEQYF
DNA: TGTGCCAGCAGTTCACCAGGGGGTGGTGGCTACGAGCAGTACTTC
D: TRBD1
size: NA
J: TRBJ2-7
V: TRBV28

CDR3: CASSLAPGSFYGYTF
DNA: TGTGCCAGCAGCTTAGCGCCCGGGTCCTTCTATGGCTACACCTTC
D: NA
size: NA
J: TRBJ1-2
V: TRBV7-9

CDR3: CASSPSTGNQPQHF
DNA: TGTGCCAGCAGCCCGTCTACGGGCAATCAGCCCCAGCATTTT
D: NA
size: NA
J: TRBJ1-5
V: TRBV7-9

CDR3: CASSDPVGDRSYEQYF
DNA: TGTGCCAGCAGCGACCCGGTGGGGGATAGGTCCTACGAGCAGTACTTC
D: NA
size: NA
J: TRBJ2-7
V: TRBV7-2

CDR3: CASSVGARGNQPQHF
DNA: TGTGCCAGTAGTGTGGGGGCCAGAGGCAATCAGCCCCAGCATTTT
D: NA
size: NA
J: TRBJ1-5
V: TRBV19

CDR3: CAWSVGSFEQYF
DNA: TGTGCCTGGAGTGTGGGTTCTTTCGAGCAGTACTTC
D: NA
size: NA
J: TRBJ2-7
V: TRBV30

CDR3: CASSLSTVLSEQFF
DNA: TGTGCCAGCAGTTTATCCACAGTGTTAAGTGAGCAGTTCTTC
D: NA
size: NA
J: TRBJ2-1
V: TRBV27

CDR3: CASSLGPGVGNQPQHF
DNA: TGTGCCAGCAGCTTAGGTCCGGGCGTGGGCAATCAGCCCCAGCATTTT
D: NA
size: NA
J: TRBJ1-5
V: TRBV13

CDR3: CASSSAGGSYEQYF
DNA: TGTGCCAGCAGCTCCGCGGGAGGCTCCTACGAGCAGTACTTC
D: TRBD2
size: NA
J: TRBJ2-7
V: TRBV7-2

CDR3: CASSIAGYNEQFF
DNA: TGTGCCAGTAGTATCGCAGGCTACAATGAGCAGTTCTTC
D: NA
size: NA
J: TRBJ2-1
V: TRBV19

CDR3: CASSSMDTEAFF
DNA: TGTGCCAGCAGCTCCATGGACACTGAAGCTTTCTTT
D: NA
size: once
J: TRBJ1-1
V: TRBV7-9

CDR3: CASSLVGTAYEQYF
DNA: TGTGCCAGCAGCTTAGTAGGGACAGCCTACGAGCAGTACTTC
D: TRBD1
size: NA
J: TRBJ2-7
V: TRBV7-2

CDR3: CASSEVMREQYF
DNA: TGTGCCAGCAGTGAAGTTATGCGAGAGCAGTACTTC
D: NA
size: NA
J: TRBJ2-5
V: TRBV6-1

CDR3: CASSVDALRPKNIQYF
DNA: TGTGCCAGCAGCGTTGACGCCTTAAGGCCCAAAAACATTCAGTACTTC
D: NA
size: NA
J: TRBJ2-4
V: TRBV7-8

CDR3: CASSSGQRGEQFF
DNA: TGCGCCAGCAGTTCGGGTCAAAGGGGTGAGCAGTTCTTC
D: NA
size: NA
J: TRBJ2-1
V: TRBV5-1

CDR3: CASSQWAGEAYNEQFF
DNA: TGTGCCAGCAGCCAATGGGCCGGAGAGGCCTACAATGAGCAGTTCTTC
D: NA
size: once
J: TRBJ2-1
V: TRBV4-2

CDR3: CASIARDKQFYNEQFF
DNA: TGTGCCAGCATCGCCCGGGACAAACAATTTTACAATGAGCAGTTCTTC
D: NA
size: NA
J: TRBJ2-1
V: TRBV27

CDR3: CASSYRTANEQYF
DNA: TGTGCCAGCAGTTACCGGACAGCCAACGAGCAGTACTTC
D: NA
size: NA
J: TRBJ2-7
V: TRBV7-8

CDR3: CASSFRNTGELFF
DNA: TGTGCCAGCAGCTTTAGGAACACCGGGGAGCTGTTTTTT
D: NA
size: NA
J: TRBJ2-2
V: TRBV5-4

CDR3: CASRWTGDAYEQYF
DNA: TGTGCCAGCAGATGGACCGGGGATGCCTACGAGCAGTACTTC
D: NA
size: NA
J: TRBJ2-7
V: TRBV28

CDR3: CASSEGISYEQYF
DNA: TGTGCCAGCAGTGAAGGTATCAGCTACGAGCAGTACTTC
D: NA
size: NA
J: TRBJ2-7
V: TRBV6-1

CDR3: CASSVGPGTGVVDEQFF
DNA: TGTGCCAGCAGCGTAGGCCCGGGGACAGGGGTTGTTGATGAGCAGTTCTTC
D: TRBD1
size: NA
J: TRBJ2-1
V: TRBV9

CDR3: CASSQDLRDSSYEQYF
DNA: TGTGCCAGCAGCCAAGATTTGAGGGACAGCTCCTACGAGCAGTACTTC
D: TRBD1
size: few
J: TRBJ2-7
V: TRBV4-2

CDR3: CASTIGTGELFF
DNA: TGTGCCAGCACAATCGGGACCGGGGAGCTGTTTTTT
D: NA
size: NA
J: TRBJ2-2
V: TRBV9

CDR3: CASSPRPYEQYF
DNA: TGTGCCAGCAGCCCTAGACCATACGAGCAGTACTTC
D: NA
size: NA
J: TRBJ2-7
V: TRBV9

CDR3: CASSQDLAGGIGNEQFF
DNA: TGCGCCAGCAGCCAAGATCTTGCAGGGGGCATTGGCAATGAGCAGTTCTTC
D: TRBD1
size: NA
J: TRBJ2-1
V: TRBV4-3

CDR3: CASSLLLNQPQHF
DNA: TGTGCCAGCAGCCTCTTGCTCAATCAGCCCCAGCATTTT
D: NA
size: NA
J: TRBJ1-5
V: TRBV6-5

CDR3: CASARGGLGGSNQPQHF
DNA: TGTGCTAGTGCCCGGGGAGGGTTAGGAGGTAGCAATCAGCCCCAGCATTTT
D: NA
size: NA
J: TRBJ1-5
V: TRBV12-5

CDR3: CASSSSHEQFF
DNA: TGTGCCAGCAGTTCGTCCCATGAGCAGTTCTTC
D: NA
size: NA
J: TRBJ2-1
V: TRBV28

CDR3: CASSLLNYNEQFF
DNA: TGTGCCAGCAGCCTGTTAAACTACAATGAGCAGTTCTTC
D: NA
size: NA
J: TRBJ2-1
V: TRBV5-5

CDR3: CASSFRQDYEQYF
DNA: TGTGCCAGCAGTTTTCGACAGGACTACGAGCAGTACTTC
D: NA
size: few
J: TRBJ2-7
V: TRBV27

CDR3: CASSPSAGQRYEQYF
DNA: TGTGCCAGCTCACCGTCCGCAGGGCAGAGATACGAGCAGTACTTC
D: NA
size: few
J: TRBJ2-7
V: TRBV18

CDR3: CASSPMPPDTNGGYF
DNA: TGTGCCAGCAGTCCAATGCCTCCAGATACCAACGGTGGATACTTC
D: NA
size: hyperexpanded
J: TRBJ2-7
V: TRBV28

CDR3: CASSGRVGGRNTGELFF
DNA: TGTGCCAGCAGTGGCCGGGTAGGAGGGAGGAACACCGGGGAGCTGTTTTTT
D: NA
size: NA
J: TRBJ2-2
V: TRBV25-1

CDR3: CASSLYAGVTDTQYF
DNA: TGTGCCAGCAGCTTGTATGCGGGGGTTACAGATACGCAGTATTTT
D: TRBD2
size: NA
J: TRBJ2-3
V: TRBV7-2

CDR3: CASSPGQGASEQYF
DNA: TGTGCCAGCAGCCCCGGACAGGGGGCGAGCGAGCAGTACTTC
D: TRBD1
size: NA
J: TRBJ2-7
V: TRBV5-4

CDR3: CASSPGTGELFF
DNA: TGTGCCAGCAGCCCAGGGACCGGGGAGCTGTTTTTT
D: NA
size: NA
J: TRBJ2-2
V: TRBV11-2

CDR3: CASSPSLAEISYEQYF
DNA: TGCGCCAGCAGCCCCAGCCTAGCGGAGATCTCCTACGAGCAGTACTTC
D: TRBD2
size: many
J: TRBJ2-7
V: TRBV4-1

CDR3: CASSQTLGNTIYF
DNA: TGTGCCAGCAGCCAAACCCTCGGAAACACCATATATTTT
D: NA
size: NA
J: TRBJ1-3
V: TRBV7-7

CDR3: CASSDRPMSSYNEQFF
DNA: TGTGCCAGCAGCGACCGACCCATGAGCTCCTACAATGAGCAGTTCTTC
D: NA
size: NA
J: TRBJ2-1
V: TRBV9

CDR3: CAWTGDSAMEDYTF
DNA: TGTGCCTGGACGGGGGATAGTGCGATGGAAGACTACACCTTC
D: NA
size: few
J: TRBJ1-2
V: TRBV30

CDR3: CASSRGGFGAGNTEAFF
DNA: TGTGCCAGCAGCAGAGGGGGGTTCGGGGCGGGGAACACTGAAGCTTTCTTT
D: NA
size: NA
J: TRBJ1-1
V: TRBV5-6

CDR3: CASSENRKTDTQYF
DNA: TGTGCCAGCAGTGAGAACAGAAAAACAGATACGCAGTATTTT
D: NA
size: NA
J: TRBJ2-3
V: TRBV25-1

CDR3: CASSEWLPTGKNGAFF
DNA: TGTGCCAGCAGTGAATGGCTCCCTACAGGGAAGAATGGAGCTTTCTTT
D: NA
size: NA
J: TRBJ1-1
V: TRBV6-1

CDR3: CASTSIAYNSPLHF
DNA: TGTGCCAGCACCTCGATTGCATATAATTCACCCCTCCACTTT
D: NA
size: few
J: TRBJ1-6
V: TRBV6-1

CDR3: CASKSGRNTGELFF
DNA: TGTGCCAGCAAGAGCGGGAGGAACACCGGGGAGCTGTTTTTT
D: TRBD2
size: few
J: TRBJ2-2
V: TRBV2